Below, 25 T cell receptor beta chains from the same sample are listed, as sequenced in a study of T cell repertoires in cytomegalovirus infection. TCRdb reanalysed the reads using MiXCR and keeps one entry per CDR3 protein. The sample contains some 350,000 distinct CDR3 sequences, about a sixth of which appear only once. What was sequenced was PBMCs. These receptors originate from a human donor in good health (CMV status not recorded). Some clones in this sample may be carry-over from other donors' samples.

The sample holds a few counts of this clonotype. CDR3 sequence (DNA): TGCGCCAGCAGTCACGCCGGGACATACATTTATGGCTACACCTTC. It encodes CASSHAGTYIYGYTF. V gene TRBV4-1 combines with J gene TRBJ1-2; the D gene is possibly TRBD1 (6 bases). In germline, CDR1 is MGHRA, CDR2 YSYEKL. Trimming took 6 bases from V and 5 from J, leaving 19 bases between them. This CDR3 has 15 amino acids.

This clonotype was seen ten or more times. This sequence joins TRBV2 and TRBJ2-5, with 12 bases matching TRBD2. CDR1 is SNHLY, CDR2 FYNNEI, per germline. The CDR3 sequence is 13 residues long. The V gene end was trimmed by 6 bases and the J gene end by 7 bases; junction bases not matched to a gene: 3. The CDR3 reads CASRAGLAGTQYF. CDR3 in DNA: TGTGCCAGCAGGGCGGGACTAGCGGGGACCCAGTACTTC.

This sequence joins TRBV28 and TRBJ1-1; D is unresolved. The CDR3 covers 15 residues. The V gene's germline CDR1 is MDHEN and CDR2 SYDVKM. V dropped 4 bases and J dropped 3 bases, with 15 bases sitting between them. The CDR3 sequence is CASSSPTTGDTEAFF. The CDR3 region has the DNA TGTGCCAGCAGTTCTCCAACTACCGGGGACACTGAAGCTTTCTTT.

The sample holds a few counts of this clonotype. This chain uses TRBV5-1 with TRBJ2-3; possibly TRBD1 or TRBD2 for D (5 bases each). V was clipped by 7 bases and J by 2 bases, with 8 bases between them. The CDR3 sequence is 12 residues long. Germline values: CDR1 SGHRS, CDR2 YFSETQ. The CDR3 loop reads CASEGLTDTQYF. CDR3 DNA: TGCGCCAGCGAGGGGCTCACAGATACGCAGTATTTT.

The chain carries TRBV29-1 and TRBJ1-1; D might be TRBD1 (6 bases). The CDR3 contains 10 residues. Germline CDR1 reads SQVTM; CDR2 reads ANQGSEA. With 6 bases removed from V and 8 bases from J, the gap between germline ends came to 10 bases. CDR3 sequence (DNA): TGCAGCGTGAGGACAGCGGAAGCTTTCTTT. Amino acids: CSVRTAEAFF.

The chain joins TRBV7-2 to TRBJ2-1; TRBD2 matches at 8 bases. The CDR3 length is 14 residues. V lost 10 bases to trimming and J lost 4 bases; unmatched junction nucleotides: 9. Germline-derived CDR1 and CDR2 are SGHTA and FQGNSA. The CDR3, as DNA: TGTGCCAACAGTTTACTAGCGGAGTACAATGAGCAGTTCTTC. Residues: CANSLLAEYNEQFF.

This clonotype came up many times. Just one base apart from a much larger clone, this may be a read error. V usage is TRBV7-2 and J usage is TRBJ2-7; unclear D gene. The CDR3 sequence is 11 residues long. Germline CDR1 SGHTA, CDR2 FQGNSA. Trimming took 5 bases from V and 2 from J, leaving 4 bases between them. The CDR3 coding sequence is TGTGCCAGCAGCGCAACCTACGAGCAGTACTTC. It translates to CASSATYEQYF.

The chain combines TRBV6-1 with TRBJ2-5; a possible D gene is TRBD1 (6 bases). Per the germline V gene, CDR1 is MNHNS and CDR2 is SASEGT. Trimming took 5 bases from V and 4 from J, leaving 17 bases between them. The CDR3 spans 15 residues. The CDR3 coding sequence is TGTGCCAGCAGTCTATACAGGGTATTAAGAGAGACCCAGTACTTC. This encodes CASSLYRVLRETQYF.

The chain joins TRBV2 to TRBJ1-4; a weak D match, TRBD1 (5 bases). CDR3 length equals 13 residues. Germline assignment: CDR1 SNHLY and CDR2 FYNNEI. V lost 7 bases to trimming and J lost 4 bases, with 10 bases between them. CDR3 coding DNA: TGTGCCAGCATCCGGGGGATTAATGAAAAACTGTTTTTT. Translating gives CASIRGINEKLFF.

This clonotype was seen a few times. The V gene is TRBV10-3, the J gene TRBJ2-1, with D possibly TRBD2 on 7 matching bases. The CDR3 covers 18 residues. The V end lost 0 bases, the J end lost 4 bases, and 19 bases lay between the germline ends. Germline V gene lookup returns CDR1 ENHRY and CDR2 SYGVKD. CDR3 nucleotide sequence: TGTGCCATCAGTGAGTCGACGGAAGGGGGAGGGGTTTACAATGAGCAGTTCTTC. It codes for CAISESTEGGGVYNEQFF.

A few counts support this clonotype. V and J are TRBV2 and TRBJ1-3; D uncertain. The V gene's germline CDR1 is SNHLY and CDR2 FYNNEI. Trimming removed 11 bases at V and 4 bases at J, with 18 bases between. There are 14 residues in the CDR3. The CDR3 spells CAGVRGRKGNTIYF. The CDR3 bases are TGTGCCGGAGTGCGCGGGAGGAAGGGAAACACCATATATTTT.

This clonotype was recorded at least ten times. The chain recombines TRBV7-2 with TRBJ1-4; no reliable D call. Trimming shortened V by 4 bases and J by 6 bases, and 12 bases separated the two germline ends. The CDR3 has 14 residues. From germline, CDR1 is SGHTA and CDR2 FQGNSA. CDR3 sequence (DNA): TGTGCCAGCAGCTCCCGGGCTGGGGATGAAAAACTGTTTTTT. Protein: CASSSRAGDEKLFF.

The chain links TRBV4-2 to TRBJ1-1; D ambiguous. The CDR3 length is 16 residues. The germline V and J ends were trimmed by 0 bases and 3 bases, with 14 bases remaining between them. Germline V lookup: CDR1 LGHNA, CDR2 YNFKEQ. The CDR3 bases are TGTGCCAGCAGCCAAGATCATGGCAAGAAGGACACTGAAGCTTTCTTT. Translated: CASSQDHGKKDTEAFF.

This clonotype was observed a few times. This chain connects TRBV4-3 to TRBJ1-5; no definite D call. Germline V gene data show CDR1 as LGHNA and CDR2 as YSLEER. This CDR3 is built from 15 residues. Trimming cost V 1 base and J 0 bases, with 7 bases left between them. Written as DNA, the CDR3 is TGCGCCAGCAGCCAAGGATCGGATAGCAATCAGCCCCAGCATTTT. Amino acid sequence: CASSQGSDSNQPQHF.

In this sample, this clonotype turned up many times. The chain is built from TRBV12-3 or TRBV12-4 and TRBJ2-7, with D tentatively TRBD2 (6 bases). The CDR3 is 15 residues long. The V end was cut by 4 bases, the J end by 0 bases, with 13 bases between. Written as DNA, the CDR3 is TGTGCCAGCAGTTCTGTAGCGACTAGCTCCTACGAGCAGTACTTC. This sequence encodes CASSSVATSSYEQYF.

The rearrangement uses TRBV4-3 and TRBJ1-2; 7 positions agree with TRBD1. Germline-derived CDR1 and CDR2 are LGHNA and YSLEER. Trimming took 1 base from V and 4 from J; bases not matched to a gene: 6. The CDR3 sequence is 15 residues long. The CDR3 spells CASSQVGDSRYGYTF. In DNA, the CDR3 is TGCGCCAGCAGCCAAGTTGGGGACAGCCGCTATGGCTACACCTTC.

This clonotype came up many times. The V call is TRBV12-3 or TRBV12-4, the J call TRBJ2-5, with a tentative D call TRBD2 (7 bases). The V end was cut by 2 bases, the J end by 1 base, with 8 bases between. The CDR3 extends over 14 amino acids. The CDR3 loop reads CASSLRGGQETQYF. The CDR3 nucleotides read TGTGCCAGCAGTTTAAGGGGGGGCCAAGAGACCCAGTACTTC.

A few counts support this clonotype. This chain connects TRBV15 to TRBJ2-7; D not resolved. The ends were cut back, 1 base at V and 4 bases at J, with 8 bases in the middle. Germline V gives CDR1 LNHNV, CDR2 YYDKDF (reference sequence). CDR3 length equals 13 residues. This chain's CDR3 is CATSRVPAYEQYF. CDR3 nucleotide sequence: TGTGCCACCAGCAGAGTACCAGCTTACGAGCAGTACTTC.

A few counts support this clonotype. The rearrangement links TRBV7-2 to TRBJ2-3, with 7 bases matching TRBD1. CDR3 size: 13 residues. Germline loops: CDR1 SGHTA, CDR2 FQGNSA. V lost 5 bases to trimming and J lost 6 bases; unmatched junction nucleotides: 5. The CDR3 DNA sequence: TGTGCCAGCAGCCGTGACAGGGCGGATACGCAGTATTTT. This gives the protein CASSRDRADTQYF.

The CDR3 sequence is CSARRGRYNEQFF. DNA for the CDR3: TGCAGTGCTAGGAGGGGTCGGTACAATGAGCAGTTCTTC. The rearrangement links TRBV20-1 to TRBJ2-1; D may match TRBD1 or TRBD2 (5 bases each). CDR1 is DFQATT and CDR2 is SNEGSKA in the germline V gene (reference sequence). The CDR3 is made up of 13 amino acids. The V and J ends lost 3 bases and 4 bases respectively, with 10 bases between them.

This clonotype was picked up a small number of times. The J gene is TRBJ2-1, the V gene TRBV12-3 or TRBV12-4; possibly TRBD1 for D (6 bases). V dropped 6 bases and J dropped 7 bases, with 22 bases sitting between them. The CDR3 loop spans 16 amino acids. The CDR3 DNA is TGTGCCAGCAGCCCTCGGACAGACTTAGGGGATAATGAGCAGTTCTTC. Translation: CASSPRTDLGDNEQFF.

This clonotype has a count of ten or more. The chain employs TRBV12-3 or TRBV12-4 and TRBJ2-1, with 12 bases fitting TRBD2. The V segment lost 6 bases and the J segment 9 bases; nucleotides outside the gene matches: 3. The CDR3 covers 13 residues. The CDR3 DNA reads as TGTGCCAGCAGGCAGGGACTAGCGGGTGAGCAGTTCTTC. Translation gives CASRQGLAGEQFF.

V usage is TRBV27 and J usage is TRBJ2-1; D may be TRBD2 (7 bases). In germline, CDR1 is MNHEY, CDR2 SMNVEV (reference sequence). V was trimmed by 4 bases and J by 0 bases, leaving 16 bases between them. CDR3 size: 17 residues. CDR3 sequence: CASSSGGGGSSYNEQFF. The CDR3 coding sequence is TGTGCCAGCAGTTCGGGGGGCGGCGGGAGCTCCTACAATGAGCAGTTCTTC.

In this sample, this clonotype turned up many times. The J gene is TRBJ2-3, the V gene TRBV7-2; D is perhaps TRBD1 or TRBD2 (5 bases each). The V gene lost 2 bases and the J gene lost 5 bases, with 11 bases spanning the gap. From germline, CDR1 is SGHTA and CDR2 FQGNSA. This CDR3 contains 14 residues. The CDR3: CASSLLGVIDTQYF. DNA for the CDR3: TGTGCCAGCAGCTTATTGGGGGTAATAGATACGCAGTATTTT. Full variable domain (missing parts from reference TRBV7-2 and TRBJ2-3): GAGVSQSPSNKVTEKGKDVELRCDPISGHTALYWYRQSLGQGLEFLIYFQGNSAPDKSGLPSDRFSAERTGGSVSTLTIQRTQQEDSAVYLCASSLLGVIDTQYFGPGTRLTVL.

The rearrangement links TRBV20-1 to TRBJ2-1; 9 bases align to TRBD2. CDR1 is DFQATT and CDR2 is SNEGSKA in the germline V gene (reference sequence). V shed 6 bases and J 7 bases; nucleotides not matched to a gene: 10. The length of the CDR3 is 14 residues. The CDR3 nucleotides are TGCAGTGCCTGGACTAGCGAGGTTTGGAATGAGCAGTTCTTC. Residues: CSAWTSEVWNEQFF.